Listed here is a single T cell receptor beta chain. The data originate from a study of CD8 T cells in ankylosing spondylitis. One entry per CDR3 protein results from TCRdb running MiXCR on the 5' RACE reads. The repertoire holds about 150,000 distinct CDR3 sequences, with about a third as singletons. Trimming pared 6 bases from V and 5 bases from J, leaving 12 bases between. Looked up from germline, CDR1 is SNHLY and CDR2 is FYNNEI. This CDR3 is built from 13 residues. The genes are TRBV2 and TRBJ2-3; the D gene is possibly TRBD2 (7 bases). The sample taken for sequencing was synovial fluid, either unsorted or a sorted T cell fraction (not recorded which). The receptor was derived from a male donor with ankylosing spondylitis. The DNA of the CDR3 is TGTGCCAGCAGACGGGGGGCCGAAGATACGCAGTATTTT. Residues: CASRRGAEDTQYF.